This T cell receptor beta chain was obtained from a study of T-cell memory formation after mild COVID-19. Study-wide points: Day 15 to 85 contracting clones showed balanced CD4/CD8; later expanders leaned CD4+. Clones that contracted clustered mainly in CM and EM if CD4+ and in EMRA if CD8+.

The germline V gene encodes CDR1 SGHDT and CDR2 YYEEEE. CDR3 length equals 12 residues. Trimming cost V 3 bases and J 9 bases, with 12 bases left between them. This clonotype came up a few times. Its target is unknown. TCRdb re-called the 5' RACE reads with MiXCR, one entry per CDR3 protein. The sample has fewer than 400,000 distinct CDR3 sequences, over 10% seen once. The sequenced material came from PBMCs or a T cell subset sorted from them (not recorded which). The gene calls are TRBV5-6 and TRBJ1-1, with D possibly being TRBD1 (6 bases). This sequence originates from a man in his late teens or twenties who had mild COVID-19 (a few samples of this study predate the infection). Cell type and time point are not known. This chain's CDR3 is CASSSEDRQAFF. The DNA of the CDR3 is TGTGCCAGCAGCTCGGAAGACAGGCAAGCTTTCTTT.